This TCR beta chain was documented in a study of shared clonotypes between healthy human individuals. The method was immunoSEQ multiplex PCR; TCRdb's version includes in-frame clones alone and lacks a portion of them. Of around 2,000,000 clones listed, approximately 94% are singletons. Terminally differentiated effector memory CD45RA+ cells were excluded from the naive CD8 cells, which were CD45RO-negative and positively selected for CCR7. Sequenced material: naive CD8+ T cells sorted from blood. This clonotype was obtained from a man aged 18 to 29 in good health.

CDR3 region: CAWSTGTGRTEAFF. The DNA for the CDR3 is TGTGCCTGGAGTACCGGGACAGGGAGGACTGAAGCTTTCTTT. The V call is TRBV30, the J call TRBJ1-1; 9 nucleotides agree with TRBD1. The CDR3 has 14 amino acids. V shed 2 bases, J shed 5 bases, and the junction held 6 bases outside the gene matches. From germline, CDR1 is GTSNPN and CDR2 SVGIG (reference sequence).